Listed below are T cell receptor beta chains from one sample, sequenced in a study of blood T cell repertoires in COVID-19. Using immunoSEQ multiplex PCR, the repertoire was profiled, and TCRdb retains in-frame clones only, with some absent. The sample holds about 370,000 clones, 70% to 90% seen once. The material sequenced was peripheral blood. These receptor sequences come from a woman in her 30s with COVID-19, enrolled during active disease. The CDR3 runs from the conserved cysteine through the conserved F or W. A D gene is named only where the DNA matches it firmly. Clone size is not always given. Where it is, it says once, few, many or a class for expanded clones.

DNA: TGCGCCAGCAGGTCTAGCGGGGACTACAATGAGCAGTTCTTC
CDR3: CASRSSGDYNEQFF
D: TRBD2
V: TRBV5-1
J: TRBJ2-1
size: NA

DNA: TGTGCCAGCAGTGGGACAGGGGCTTGGTTGGACACTGAAGCTTTCTTT
CDR3: CASSGTGAWLDTEAFF
D: TRBD1
V: TRBV25-1
J: TRBJ1-1
size: NA

DNA: TGTGCCAGCAGTGGGGGCCAGCGGGGGTACGAGCAGTACTTC
CDR3: CASSGGQRGYEQYF
D: TRBD2
V: TRBV4-2
J: TRBJ2-7
size: NA

DNA: TGTGCCAGCTCATCGGGACAGGGTGGCTATGGCTACACCTTC
CDR3: CASSSGQGGYGYTF
D: TRBD1
V: TRBV18
J: TRBJ1-2
size: NA

DNA: TGTGCCAGCAGCTTTCCCGGGGAAGAGACCCAGTACTTC
CDR3: CASSFPGEETQYF
D: NA
V: TRBV5-5
J: TRBJ2-5
size: NA

DNA: TGTGCCAGCAGTTACTCCGTCGGGGTAATCTACGAGCAGTACTTC
CDR3: CASSYSVGVIYEQYF
D: NA
V: TRBV6-2/TRBV6-3
J: TRBJ2-7
size: NA

DNA: TGTGCCAGCAGTCCCCCAAGCGGGAGTCGGTACAATGAGCAGTTCTTC
CDR3: CASSPPSGSRYNEQFF
D: TRBD2
V: TRBV27
J: TRBJ2-1
size: NA

DNA: TGCGCCAGCAGCTTGGGACAGTACACAGATACGCAGTATTTT
CDR3: CASSLGQYTDTQYF
D: NA
V: TRBV5-1
J: TRBJ2-3
size: NA

DNA: TGTGCCAGCAGTTTAATTGGGTCGAGGAGCCTAGCGGGGCAAGAGACCCAGTACTTC
CDR3: CASSLIGSRSLAGQETQYF
D: TRBD2
V: TRBV28
J: TRBJ2-5
size: NA

DNA: TGTGCCAGTCCCATCAGGGGGAGCTCCTACAATGAGCAGTTCTTC
CDR3: CASPIRGSSYNEQFF
D: TRBD1
V: TRBV19
J: TRBJ2-1
size: NA

DNA: TGTGCCAGCAGTTACCTCCGACAGGGGGCATGGGAGACCCAGTACTTC
CDR3: CASSYLRQGAWETQYF
D: TRBD1
V: TRBV6-5
J: TRBJ2-5
size: NA

DNA: TGTGCCAGCAGCCCGGCGACAGGAGGAAACACCATATATTTT
CDR3: CASSPATGGNTIYF
D: NA
V: TRBV7-9
J: TRBJ1-3
size: NA

DNA: TGTGCCAGTTCACAGGGGCTTCACACTGAAGCTTTCTTT
CDR3: CASSQGLHTEAFF
D: TRBD1
V: TRBV28
J: TRBJ1-1
size: NA

DNA: TGTGCCAGCAGCGTGGGGACAGTACCCACAGATACGCAGTATTTT
CDR3: CASSVGTVPTDTQYF
D: TRBD1
V: TRBV2
J: TRBJ2-3
size: NA

DNA: TGTGCCAGCAGCCGCACAGGGGGCGGTGGGGCCAACGTCCTGACTTTC
CDR3: CASSRTGGGGANVLTF
D: TRBD1
V: TRBV4-2
J: TRBJ2-6
size: once

DNA: TGTGCCAGCAGCCCACCGTCAGGGGGCGGGGGAGCTTTCTTT
CDR3: CASSPPSGGGGAFF
D: TRBD1
V: TRBV5-4
J: TRBJ1-1
size: NA

DNA: TGTGCCAGTAGTATTTTGCGGATTCGCGGGAGCGATGAGCAGTTCTTC
CDR3: CASSILRIRGSDEQFF
D: TRBD2
V: TRBV19
J: TRBJ2-1
size: NA

DNA: TGCAGCGGGAGACAGGGTCCGGGATGGGACACTGAAGCTTTCTTT
CDR3: CSGRQGPGWDTEAFF
D: TRBD1
V: TRBV29-1
J: TRBJ1-1
size: once

DNA: TGTGCCAGCAGCGTATCGGGTGTACCCAGCACAGATACGCAGTATTTT
CDR3: CASSVSGVPSTDTQYF
D: NA
V: TRBV9
J: TRBJ2-3
size: NA

DNA: TGCGCCAGCAGTCTGGCAGCGGACAGGGTCTACGAGCAGTACTTC
CDR3: CASSLAADRVYEQYF
D: TRBD1
V: TRBV5-1
J: TRBJ2-7
size: NA